The sequence of this T cell receptor beta chain was determined in a study of T cells in Graves' hyperthyroidism and ophthalmopathy. Study summary: The blood sample was taken at first diagnosis, before treatment began. Whole-study results and caveats: The model's output predicted ophthalmopathy at a median of 6.5 months prior to onset.

V lost 8 bases and J lost 1, with 10 bases in between. The CDR3 has 13 residues. This clonotype was recorded a few times. Its antigen is currently unknown. The PBMCs had their origin in more than 9.5 ml of fresh peripheral blood. Amplified TCR beta CDR3 regions came from RNA transcripts. TCR CDR3 regions were first amplified by RT-PCR with HTBI primers. TCRdb analysed the multiplex PCR reads with MiXCR anew, one entry per CDR3 protein. The profile shows fewer than 750,000 distinct CDR3 sequences, roughly 15% of them singletons. This sequence originates from a woman between 50 and 59 years old with Graves' ophthalmopathy. The genes are TRBV12-3 or TRBV12-4 and TRBJ2-3; no firm D call. Input material: blood. The CDR3 region is CASVQRGTDTQYF. CDR3 in DNA: TGTGCCAGCGTTCAAAGGGGCACAGATACGCAGTATTTT.